This T cell receptor beta chain was retrieved from a study of blood T cell repertoires in COVID-19. Overall study: COVID-19 samples collected from the United States, Italy and Spain covered acute and convalescent phases.

Germline V gives CDR1 LNHDA, CDR2 SQIVND (reference sequence). There are 15 residues in the CDR3. The junction had 0 bases not matched to a gene; V was cut back by 1 base and J by 4 bases. Original data processing: Reference gene primer amplification gave estimated nucleated cell counts. TCRdb's copy holds only in-frame clones and misses some; the assay was immunoSEQ multiplex PCR. V and J calls and clone size follow that table, whereas D and trimming were derived from the DNA. In the table there are about 240,000 clones, 75% to 90% of which are singletons. Material for sequencing was peripheral blood. The TCR sequence derives from a man aged 60 to 69 who had recovered from COVID-19. The chain couples TRBV19 to TRBJ2-1; 11 bases line up with TRBD1. Here the CDR3 reads CASSIGDRGYNEQFF. The CDR3 DNA reads as TGTGCCAGTAGTATAGGGGACAGGGGGTACAATGAGCAGTTCTTC.